This T cell receptor (beta chain) is from a study of blood T cells in healthy people across ages. Study results and limitations: TCR beta diversity correlated strongly with naive T cell percentage. Higher diversity and more naive CD4+ cells were features of long-lived donors, compared to aged donors.

Sample-barcoded 5' priming and a J-beta primer mix drove a second PCR of 7 to 11 cycles. CDR3-containing paired-end reads numbered at least 2.5 million in each sample. TCRdb processed the 5' RACE reads anew with MiXCR; each CDR3 protein has one entry. This table has roughly 1.5 million distinct CDR3 sequences, 35% to 45% appearing once. CDR1 and CDR2 from the germline V gene are MNHEY and SMNVEV (reference sequence). CDR3 size: 17 residues. V shed 3 bases, J shed 7 bases, and the junction held 13 bases outside the gene matches. About this clonotype itself: Its specificity is not known.

Each donor gave around 9.6 milliliters of peripheral blood. Sequencing used blood. This rearrangement joins TRBV27 to TRBJ2-1; TRBD2 matches 9 bases. The TCR originated in a woman under 30 in good health. CDR3 nucleotide sequence: TGTGCCAGCAGTTTGTCGACTAGCGGTGTTCTAGGGAATGAGCAGTTCTTC. It yields the protein CASSLSTSGVLGNEQFF.